This T cell receptor (beta chain) was retrieved from a study of T cells in Graves' hyperthyroidism and ophthalmopathy. The CDR3 loop spans 11 amino acids. V lost 5 bases and J lost 9, with 10 bases in between. Germline V gene sequence: CDR1 MNHEY, CDR2 SVGAGI. Authors of the study amplified TCR beta CDR3 regions from RNA transcripts. HTBI primers were the set used in a first-round RT-PCR of the TCR CDR3. One entry per CDR3 protein results from TCRdb running MiXCR on the multiplex PCR reads. Here the sample spans under 350,000 distinct CDR3 sequences, roughly 18% being singletons. The source material was blood. The receptor's source is a woman aged 45-60 years with Graves' hyperthyroidism. The chain recombines TRBV6-5 with TRBJ2-5; D unclear. The CDR3 region is CASSPLGSQYF. Here the CDR3 DNA reads TGTGCCAGCAGTCCGTTAGGATCCCAGTACTTC.